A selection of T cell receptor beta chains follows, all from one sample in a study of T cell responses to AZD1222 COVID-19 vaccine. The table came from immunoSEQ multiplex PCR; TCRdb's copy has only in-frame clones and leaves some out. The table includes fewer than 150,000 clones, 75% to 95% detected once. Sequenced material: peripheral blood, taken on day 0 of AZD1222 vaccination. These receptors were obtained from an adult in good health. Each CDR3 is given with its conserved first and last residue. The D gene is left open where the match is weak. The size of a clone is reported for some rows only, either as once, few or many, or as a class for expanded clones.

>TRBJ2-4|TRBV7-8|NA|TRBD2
TGTGCCAGCAGCTTAGATGCTAGCGGGGGGTATCAAAACATTCAGTACTTC
CASSLDASGGYQNIQYF
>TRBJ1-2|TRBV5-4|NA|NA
TGTGCCAGCAGCAACCGGTACAGGGACTATGGCTACACCTTC
CASSNRYRDYGYTF
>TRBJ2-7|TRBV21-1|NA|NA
TGTGCCAGCAGCAATCCCGGGACAGGGAGCATCTACGAGCAGTACTTC
CASSNPGTGSIYEQYF
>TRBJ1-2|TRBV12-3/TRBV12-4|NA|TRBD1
TGTGCCAGCAGTGGACAGGGCCGAAGCGGCTACACCTTC
CASSGQGRSGYTF
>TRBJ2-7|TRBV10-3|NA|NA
TGTGCCATCGGGGGAATCAGGGAGCAGTACTTC
CAIGGIREQYF
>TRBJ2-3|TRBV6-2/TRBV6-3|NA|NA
TGTGCCAGCAGTTACGAGTCTCAGATACATACGCAGTATTTT
CASSYESQIHTQYF
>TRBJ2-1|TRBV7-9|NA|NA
TGTGCCAGCAGCTGGAGCGAGAGCTCCTACAATGAGCAGTTCTTC
CASSWSESSYNEQFF
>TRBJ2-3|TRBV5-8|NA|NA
TGTGCCAGCCTTAGGGGGGCAGATACGCAGTATTTT
CASLRGADTQYF
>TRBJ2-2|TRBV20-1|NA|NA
TGCAGTGCTAGTGGTCGGGGGAACACCGGGGAGCTGTTTTTT
CSASGRGNTGELFF
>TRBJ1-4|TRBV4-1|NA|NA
TGCGCCAGCAGCTCAGTGGGCCAGAGTGAAAAACTGTTTTTT
CASSSVGQSEKLFF
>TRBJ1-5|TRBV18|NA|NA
TGTGCCAGCTCCCTAACGGGGGAGCCCCAGCATTTT
CASSLTGEPQHF
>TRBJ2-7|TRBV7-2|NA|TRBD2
TGTGCCAGCAGCTTATCGACTAGCGGGAGTTACGAGCAGTACTTC
CASSLSTSGSYEQYF
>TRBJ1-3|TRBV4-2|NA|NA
TGTGCCAGCAGCCAAGGTCCTGGAAACACCATATATTTT
CASSQGPGNTIYF
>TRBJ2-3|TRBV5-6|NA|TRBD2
TGTGCCAGCAGCTTAACGACTAGCGGGAGTACAGATACGCAGTATTTT
CASSLTTSGSTDTQYF
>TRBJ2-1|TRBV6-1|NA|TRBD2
TGTGCCAGCAGTGAACACCTAGCGGGGGGCCCCGATGAGCAGTTCTTC
CASSEHLAGGPDEQFF
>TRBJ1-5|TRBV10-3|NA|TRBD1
TGTGCCATCAGTCTCCAGGGGGGCGATCAGCCCCAGCATTTT
CAISLQGGDQPQHF
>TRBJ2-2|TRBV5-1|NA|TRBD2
TGCGCCAGCAGCTTGGGTCTAGCGGGGAACACCGGGGAGCTGTTTTTT
CASSLGLAGNTGELFF
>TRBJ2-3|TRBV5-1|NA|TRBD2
TGCGCCAGCAGCTTGTTTACTAGCGGGGGGGCGGGCACAGATACGCAGTATTTT
CASSLFTSGGAGTDTQYF
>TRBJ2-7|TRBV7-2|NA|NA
TGTGCCAGCTCAAGAAGGCAGGGGGGCTCCTACGAGCAGTACTTC
CASSRRQGGSYEQYF
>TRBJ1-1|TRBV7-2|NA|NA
TGTGCCAGCAGCTTAGAAGACTACACTGAAGCTTTCTTT
CASSLEDYTEAFF
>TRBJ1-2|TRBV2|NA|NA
TGTGCCAGCAGTCCGCGGGGCCATGGCTACACCTTC
CASSPRGHGYTF
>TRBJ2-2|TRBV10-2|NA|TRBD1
TGCGCCAGCACGGGACAGGGGAACACCGGGGAGCTGTTTTTT
CASTGQGNTGELFF
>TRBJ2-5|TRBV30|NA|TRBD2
TGTGCCTGGAGTGTACACGGTAGCGGGGGGGCTGCAGAGACCCAGTACTTC
CAWSVHGSGGAAETQYF
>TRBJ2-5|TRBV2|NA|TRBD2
TGTGCCAGCAGTATAGCGGGAACGACCCAGTACTTC
CASSIAGTTQYF
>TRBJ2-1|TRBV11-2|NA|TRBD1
TGTGCCAGCAGCGATCTCAGCAGGGGGAATTTGTCGGGGTTCTTC
CASSDLSRGNLSGFF
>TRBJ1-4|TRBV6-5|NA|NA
TGTGCCAGCAGCAAACAGGGTGGTTCGGAAAAACTGTTTTTT
CASSKQGGSEKLFF
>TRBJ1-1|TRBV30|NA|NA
TGTGCCTGGAGTGGAGGGGCCCTGAACACTGAAGCTTTCTTT
CAWSGGALNTEAFF
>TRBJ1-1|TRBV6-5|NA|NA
TGTGCCAGCAGTTCTCATGATAGGACTGAAGCTTTCTTT
CASSSHDRTEAFF
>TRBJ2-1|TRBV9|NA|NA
TGTGCCAGCAGCGTTGGGGCTGTAGAGTCCCTCTACAATGAGCAGTTCTTC
CASSVGAVESLYNEQFF
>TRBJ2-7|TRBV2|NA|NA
TGTGCCAGCACCGACTCGATCTACGAGCAGTACTTC
CASTDSIYEQYF
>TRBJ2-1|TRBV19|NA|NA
TGTGCCAGTAGTTTAAGGGCCCGAGGGAGCTACAATGAGCAGTTCTTC
CASSLRARGSYNEQFF
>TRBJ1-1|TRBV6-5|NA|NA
TGTGCCAGCAGACAGAACACTGAAGCTTTCTTT
CASRQNTEAFF
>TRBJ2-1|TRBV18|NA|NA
TGTGCCAGCTCACCGCGCGGGGTAGGAGCCCTCGATGAGCAGTTCTTC
CASSPRGVGALDEQFF
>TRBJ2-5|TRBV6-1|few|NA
TGTGCCAGCAGTGAAGCGTTTCGAAGGGGGTCCCAAGAGACCCAGTACTTC
CASSEAFRRGSQETQYF
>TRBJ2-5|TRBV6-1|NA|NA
TGTGCCTACCGATGGGGGGAGACCCAGTACTTC
CAYRWGETQYF
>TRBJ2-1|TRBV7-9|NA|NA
TGTGCCAGCAGCCCCGACGGGGGGCGATCCTACAATGAGCAGTTCTTC
CASSPDGGRSYNEQFF
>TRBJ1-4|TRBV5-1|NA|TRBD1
TGCGCCAGCAGCCCACCGACAGGGTCTAATGAAAAACTGTTTTTT
CASSPPTGSNEKLFF
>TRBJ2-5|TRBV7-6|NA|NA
TGTGCCAGCTCCCAGGGACTGGCACAGACGTACCAAGAGACCCAGTACTTC
CASSQGLAQTYQETQYF
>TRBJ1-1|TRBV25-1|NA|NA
TGTGCCAGCAGTGATGAGGTAGGAAATGAAGCTTTCTTT
CASSDEVGNEAFF
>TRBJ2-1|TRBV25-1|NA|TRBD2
TGTGCCAGCAGTGACCCTGCGGGGGGCCTCAATGAGCAGTTCTTC
CASSDPAGGLNEQFF
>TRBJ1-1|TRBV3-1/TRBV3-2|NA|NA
TGTGCCAGCAGCCCCCAACAGGGGAACACTGAAGCTTTCTTT
CASSPQQGNTEAFF
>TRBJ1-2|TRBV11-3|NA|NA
TGTGCCAGCAGCCTCCACAGGGTCTCCGGCTATGGCTACACCTTC
CASSLHRVSGYGYTF
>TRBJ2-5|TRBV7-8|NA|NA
TGTGCCAGCAGCCCAGGACGGCGTCTTCCGACAGAGACCCAGTACTTC
CASSPGRRLPTETQYF
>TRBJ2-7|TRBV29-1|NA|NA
TGCAGCGTTCGAGAGGGCGGCTACGAGCAGTACTTC
CSVREGGYEQYF
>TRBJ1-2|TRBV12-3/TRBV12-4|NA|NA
TGTGCCAGCATCCCCGGGGGGTACCAGGGCTACACCTTC
CASIPGGYQGYTF
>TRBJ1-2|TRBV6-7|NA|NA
TGTGCCAGCAGTTACCTCACGAGAAACACGGAACCCTTAGACCCACGGTATGGCTACACCTTC
CASSYLTRNTEPLDPRYGYTF
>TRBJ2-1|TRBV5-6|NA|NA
TGTGCCAGCAGCTTCTTGGGGTACAATGAGCAGTTCTTC
CASSFLGYNEQFF
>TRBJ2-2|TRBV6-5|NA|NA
TGTGCCAGCAGTTACTCTCAGGGGGGGTTCACCGGGGAGCTGTTTTTT
CASSYSQGGFTGELFF
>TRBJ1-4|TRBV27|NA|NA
TGTGCCAGCAGTTTAAATCCCCAGACAGGTCGGACTAATGAAAAACTGTTTTTT
CASSLNPQTGRTNEKLFF
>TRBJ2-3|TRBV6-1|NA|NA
TGTGCCAGCAGTTCCCCAGCGGATACGCAGTATTTT
CASSSPADTQYF
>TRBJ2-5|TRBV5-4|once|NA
TGTGCCAGCAGCTTGGGGGGGCGCCAAGAGACCCAGTACTTC
CASSLGGRQETQYF
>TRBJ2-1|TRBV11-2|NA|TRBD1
TGTGCCAGCAGCTCAAACAGGGGGCTAGGCGGGAATGAGCAGTTCTTC
CASSSNRGLGGNEQFF
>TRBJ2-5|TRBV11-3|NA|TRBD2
TGTGCCAGCAGCTCGCAACCGCCGGGACTAGCGGGAGGAGAGACCCAGTACTTC
CASSSQPPGLAGGETQYF